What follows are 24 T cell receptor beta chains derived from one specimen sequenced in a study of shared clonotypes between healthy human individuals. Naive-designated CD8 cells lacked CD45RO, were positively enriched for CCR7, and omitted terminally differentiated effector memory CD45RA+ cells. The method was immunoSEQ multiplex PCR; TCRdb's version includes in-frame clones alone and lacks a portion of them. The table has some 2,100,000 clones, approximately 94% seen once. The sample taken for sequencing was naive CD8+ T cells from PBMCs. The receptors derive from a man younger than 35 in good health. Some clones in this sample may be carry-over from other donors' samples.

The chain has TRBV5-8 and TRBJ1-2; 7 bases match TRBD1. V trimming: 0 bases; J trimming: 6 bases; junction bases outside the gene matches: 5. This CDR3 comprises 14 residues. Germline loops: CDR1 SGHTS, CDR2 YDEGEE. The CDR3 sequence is CASSLGQGVDGYTF. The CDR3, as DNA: TGTGCCAGCAGCTTGGGTCAGGGGGTCGATGGCTACACCTTC. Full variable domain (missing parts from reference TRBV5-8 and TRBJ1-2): EAGVTQSPTHLIKTRGQQATLRCSPISGHTSVYWYQQALGLGLQFLLWYDEGEERNRGNFPPRFSGRQFPNYSSELNVNALELEDSALYLCASSLGQGVDGYTFGSGTRLTVV.

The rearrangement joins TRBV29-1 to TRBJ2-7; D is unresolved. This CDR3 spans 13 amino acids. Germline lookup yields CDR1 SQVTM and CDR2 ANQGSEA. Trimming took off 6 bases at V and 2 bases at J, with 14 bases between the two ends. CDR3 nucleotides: TGCAGCGTCGAACCGGCAAACACCTACGAGCAGTACTTC. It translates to CSVEPANTYEQYF.

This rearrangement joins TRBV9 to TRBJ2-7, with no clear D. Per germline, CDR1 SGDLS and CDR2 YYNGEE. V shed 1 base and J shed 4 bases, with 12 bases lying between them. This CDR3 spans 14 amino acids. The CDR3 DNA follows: TGTGCCAGCAGCGTAAAGGACGTCGGGTACGAGCAGTACTTC. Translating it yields CASSVKDVGYEQYF.

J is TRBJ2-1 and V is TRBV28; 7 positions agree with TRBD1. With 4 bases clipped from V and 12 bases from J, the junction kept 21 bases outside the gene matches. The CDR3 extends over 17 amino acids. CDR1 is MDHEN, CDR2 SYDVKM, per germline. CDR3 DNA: TGTGCCAGCAGTTCCTTCTCCGGGACAGTCTTCGAAACAGGGCAGTTCTTC. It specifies CASSSFSGTVFETGQFF.

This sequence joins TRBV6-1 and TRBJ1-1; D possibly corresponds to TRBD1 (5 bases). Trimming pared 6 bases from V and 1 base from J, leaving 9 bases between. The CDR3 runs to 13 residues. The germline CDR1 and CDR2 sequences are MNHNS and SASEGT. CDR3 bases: TGTGCCAGCAGCGACGGGACGAACACTGAAGCTTTCTTT. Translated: CASSDGTNTEAFF.

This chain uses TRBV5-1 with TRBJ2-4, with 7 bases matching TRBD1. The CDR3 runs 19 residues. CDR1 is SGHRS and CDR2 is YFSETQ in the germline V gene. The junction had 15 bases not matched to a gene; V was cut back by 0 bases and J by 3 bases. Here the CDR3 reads CASSLVPVTGRFVKNIQYF. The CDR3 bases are TGCGCCAGCAGCTTGGTCCCTGTGACAGGGCGATTTGTCAAAAACATTCAGTACTTC.

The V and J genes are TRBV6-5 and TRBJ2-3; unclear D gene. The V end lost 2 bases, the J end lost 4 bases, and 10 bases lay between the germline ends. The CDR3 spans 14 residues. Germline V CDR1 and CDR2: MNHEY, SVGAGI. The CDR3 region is CASSYGTPADTQYF. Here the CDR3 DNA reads TGTGCCAGCAGTTACGGTACTCCCGCAGATACGCAGTATTTT.

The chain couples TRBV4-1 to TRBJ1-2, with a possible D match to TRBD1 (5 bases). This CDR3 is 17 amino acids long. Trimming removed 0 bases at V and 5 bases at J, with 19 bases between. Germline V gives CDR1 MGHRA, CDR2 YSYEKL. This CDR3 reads CASSQDVVVRGTYGYTF. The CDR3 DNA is TGCGCCAGCAGCCAAGATGTGGTGGTCCGCGGGACGTATGGCTACACCTTC.

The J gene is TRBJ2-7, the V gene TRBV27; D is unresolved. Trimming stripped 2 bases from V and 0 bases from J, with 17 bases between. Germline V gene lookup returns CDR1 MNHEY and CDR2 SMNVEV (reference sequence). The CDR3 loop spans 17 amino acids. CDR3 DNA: TGTGCCAGCAGTTTAGTTGGTTGGGAAGGCCCCTCCTACGAGCAGTACTTC. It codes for CASSLVGWEGPSYEQYF.

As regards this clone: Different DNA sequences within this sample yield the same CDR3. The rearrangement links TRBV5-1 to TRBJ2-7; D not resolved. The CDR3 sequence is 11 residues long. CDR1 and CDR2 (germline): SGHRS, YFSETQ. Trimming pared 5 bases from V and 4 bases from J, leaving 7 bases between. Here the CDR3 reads CASRGTYEQYF. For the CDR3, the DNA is TGCGCCAGCAGAGGAACTTACGAGCAGTACTTC.

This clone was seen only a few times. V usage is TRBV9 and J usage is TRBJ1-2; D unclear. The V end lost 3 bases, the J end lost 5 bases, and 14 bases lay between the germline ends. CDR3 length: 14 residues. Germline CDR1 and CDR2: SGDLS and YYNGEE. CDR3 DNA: TGTGCCAGCAGCGGGGTAGGCAGTCAATATGGCTACACCTTC. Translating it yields CASSGVGSQYGYTF.

Here the CDR3 reads CASRRTGTGDNEQFF. CDR3 nucleotide sequence: TGTGCCAGCAGGCGAACCGGGACAGGGGACAATGAGCAGTTCTTC. The V call is TRBV11-2, the J call TRBJ2-1, with 10 positions matching TRBD1. There are 15 residues in the CDR3. J gave up 5 bases and V 6 bases, and 7 bases lay outside the gene matches. Germline lookup yields CDR1 SGHAT and CDR2 FQNNGV. Looking up the rest from reference TRBV11-2 and TRBJ2-1 gives the full variable domain: EAGVAQSPRYKIIEKRQSVAFWCNPISGHATLYWYQQILGQGPKLLIQFQNNGVVDDSQLPKDRFSAERLKGVDSTLKIQPAKLEDSAVYLCASRRTGTGDNEQFFGPGTRLTVL.

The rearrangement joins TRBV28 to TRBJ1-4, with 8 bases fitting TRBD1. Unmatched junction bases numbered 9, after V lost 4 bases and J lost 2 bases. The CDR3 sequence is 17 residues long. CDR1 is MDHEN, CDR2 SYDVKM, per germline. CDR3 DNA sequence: TGTGCCAGCAGTTACCTCAGGGGGCGCACGACTAATGAAAAACTGTTTTTT. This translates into CASSYLRGRTTNEKLFF.

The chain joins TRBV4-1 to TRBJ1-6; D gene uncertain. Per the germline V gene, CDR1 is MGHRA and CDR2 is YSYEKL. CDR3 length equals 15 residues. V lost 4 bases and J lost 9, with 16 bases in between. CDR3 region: CASSLSVVRFSPLHF. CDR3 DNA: TGCGCCAGCAGCCTCTCAGTAGTAAGGTTTTCACCCCTCCACTTT.

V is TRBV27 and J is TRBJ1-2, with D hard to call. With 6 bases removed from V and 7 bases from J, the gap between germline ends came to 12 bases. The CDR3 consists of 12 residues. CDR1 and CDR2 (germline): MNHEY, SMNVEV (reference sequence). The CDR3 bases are TGTGCCAGCAGCACTAACCGGGGTGGCTACACCTTC. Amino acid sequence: CASSTNRGGYTF.

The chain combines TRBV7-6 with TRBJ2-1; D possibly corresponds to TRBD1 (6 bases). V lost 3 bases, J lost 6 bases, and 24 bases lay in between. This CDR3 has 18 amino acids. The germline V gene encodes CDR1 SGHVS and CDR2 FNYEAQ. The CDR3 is CASSFGASGVGFSNEQFF. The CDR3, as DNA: TGTGCCAGCAGCTTCGGGGCCTCAGGGGTAGGTTTTTCCAATGAGCAGTTCTTC.

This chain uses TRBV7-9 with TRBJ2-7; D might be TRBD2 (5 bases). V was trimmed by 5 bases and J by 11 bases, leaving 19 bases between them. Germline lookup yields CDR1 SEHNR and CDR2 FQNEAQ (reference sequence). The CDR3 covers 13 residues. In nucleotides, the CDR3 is TGTGCCAGCAGCCCTAGGACTGATCCCGATGAGTACTTC. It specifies CASSPRTDPDEYF. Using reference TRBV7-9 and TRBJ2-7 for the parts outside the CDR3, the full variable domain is DTGVSQNPRHKITKRGQNVTFRCDPISEHNRLYWYRQTLGQGPEFLTYFQNEAQLEKSRLLSDRFSAERPKGSFSTLEIQRTEQGDSAMYLCASSPRTDPDEYFGPGTRLTVT.

The CDR3 protein is CATSPPPGFSGANVLTF. CDR3 sequence (DNA): TGTGCCACCAGCCCCCCTCCCGGCTTCTCTGGGGCCAACGTCCTGACTTTC. The chain couples TRBV15 to TRBJ2-6; no reliable D call. The V end lost 5 bases, the J end lost 0 bases, and 14 bases lay between the germline ends. This CDR3 spans 17 amino acids. The germline CDR1 and CDR2 sequences are LNHNV and YYDKDF (reference sequence).

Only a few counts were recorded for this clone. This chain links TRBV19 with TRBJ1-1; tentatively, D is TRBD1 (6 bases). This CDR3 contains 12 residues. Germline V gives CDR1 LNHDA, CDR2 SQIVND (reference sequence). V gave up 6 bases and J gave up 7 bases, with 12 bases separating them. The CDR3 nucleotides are TGTGCCAGTAGGACTGGAGGGGGTGAAGCTTTCTTT. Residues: CASRTGGGEAFF.

CDR3 nucleotides: TGTGCCAGCAGCTTAGATAAGCGGGAGCCATCTAGCACAGATACGCAGTATTTT. Translation gives CASSLDKREPSSTDTQYF. V gene TRBV11-2 combines with J gene TRBJ2-3; TRBD2 matches 8 bases. This CDR3 region has 18 residues. The ends lost 0 bases at V and 0 bases at J; junction bases unmatched: 8. Germline CDR1 and CDR2: SGHAT and FQNNGV.

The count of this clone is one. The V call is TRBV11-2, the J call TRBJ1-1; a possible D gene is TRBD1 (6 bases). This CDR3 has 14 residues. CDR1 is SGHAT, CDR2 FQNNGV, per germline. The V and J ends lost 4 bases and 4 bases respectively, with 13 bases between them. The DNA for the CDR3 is TGTGCCAGCAGCTCGCGGGAGGGGGGCACTGAAGCTTTCTTT. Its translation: CASSSREGGTEAFF.

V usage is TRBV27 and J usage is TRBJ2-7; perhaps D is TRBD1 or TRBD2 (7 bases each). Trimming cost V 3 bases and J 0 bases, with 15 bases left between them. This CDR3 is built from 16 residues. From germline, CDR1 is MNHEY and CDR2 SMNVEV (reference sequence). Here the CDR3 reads CASSFSGGESSYEQYF. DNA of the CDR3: TGTGCCAGCAGTTTCTCAGGGGGGGAGAGCTCCTACGAGCAGTACTTC.

CDR3: CASSDGGGGPTYEQYF. The CDR3 nucleotides read TGTGCCAGCAGTGATGGAGGGGGTGGACCAACTTACGAGCAGTACTTC. The J gene is TRBJ2-7, the V gene TRBV2; perhaps D is TRBD1 or TRBD2 (6 bases each). Trimming pared 3 bases from V and 4 bases from J, leaving 19 bases between. Germline assignment: CDR1 SNHLY and CDR2 FYNNEI. The CDR3 spans 16 residues.

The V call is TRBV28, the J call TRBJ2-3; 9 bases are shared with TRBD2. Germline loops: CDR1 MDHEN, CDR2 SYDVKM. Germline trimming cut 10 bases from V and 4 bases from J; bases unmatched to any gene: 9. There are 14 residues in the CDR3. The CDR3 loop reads CATGASGNADTQYF. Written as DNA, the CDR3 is TGTGCCACCGGGGCTAGCGGGAATGCAGATACGCAGTATTTT.